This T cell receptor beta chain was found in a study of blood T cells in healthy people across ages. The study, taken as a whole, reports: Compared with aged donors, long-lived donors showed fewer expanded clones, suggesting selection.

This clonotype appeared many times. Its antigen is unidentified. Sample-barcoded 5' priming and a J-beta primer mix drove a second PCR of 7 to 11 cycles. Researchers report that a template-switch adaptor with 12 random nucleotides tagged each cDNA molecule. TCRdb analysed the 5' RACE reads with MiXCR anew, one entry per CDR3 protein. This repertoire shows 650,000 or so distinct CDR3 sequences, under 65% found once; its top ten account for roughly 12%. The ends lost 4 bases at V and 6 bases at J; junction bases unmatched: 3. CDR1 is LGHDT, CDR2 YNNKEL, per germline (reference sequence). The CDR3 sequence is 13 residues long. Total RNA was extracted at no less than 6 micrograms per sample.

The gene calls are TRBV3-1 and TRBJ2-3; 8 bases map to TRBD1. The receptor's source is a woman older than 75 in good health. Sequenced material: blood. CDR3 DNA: TGTGCCAGCAGCCCGACAGGGGCGGATACGCAGTATTTT. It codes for CASSPTGADTQYF.